This T cell receptor beta chain is from a study of response to subunit inactivated influenza vaccine. TCRdb reanalysed the RT-PCR reads using MiXCR and keeps one entry per CDR3 protein. Found here are hundreds of thousands of distinct CDR3 sequences, 10% to 15% of them singletons; the top ten hold 13%. The CDR3 has 14 amino acids. J gave up 3 bases and V 2 bases, and 7 bases lay outside the gene matches. CDR1 and CDR2 (germline): DFQATT, SNEGSKA (reference sequence). General study points: It was the authors' suggestion that each seasonal influenza vaccination recruits few new T cells.

This clonotype was recorded a few times. Its antigen is not known. J is TRBJ2-7 and V is TRBV20-1, with 7 positions matching TRBD1. This specimen consisted of PBMCs from blood, obtained 40 to 50 days after vaccination. The clonotype was recovered from a man aged 45-60 years who received an inactivated influenza vaccine. This CDR3 reads CSARSRDRHYEQYF. The DNA for the CDR3 is TGCAGTGCTAGATCCCGGGACAGACACTACGAGCAGTACTTC.